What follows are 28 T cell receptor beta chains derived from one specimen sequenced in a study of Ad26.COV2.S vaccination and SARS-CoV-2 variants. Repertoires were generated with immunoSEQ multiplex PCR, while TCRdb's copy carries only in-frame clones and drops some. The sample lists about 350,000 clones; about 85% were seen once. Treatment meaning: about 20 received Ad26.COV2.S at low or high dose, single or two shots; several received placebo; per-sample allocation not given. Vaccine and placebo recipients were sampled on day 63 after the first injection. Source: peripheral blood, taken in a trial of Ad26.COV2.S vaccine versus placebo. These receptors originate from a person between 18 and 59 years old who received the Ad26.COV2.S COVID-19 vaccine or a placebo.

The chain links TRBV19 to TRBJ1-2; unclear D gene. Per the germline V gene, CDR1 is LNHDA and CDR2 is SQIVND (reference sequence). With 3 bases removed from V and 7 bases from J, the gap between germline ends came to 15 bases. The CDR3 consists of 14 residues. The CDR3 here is CASSILWQRSGYTF. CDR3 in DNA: TGTGCCAGTAGTATTCTTTGGCAGAGGAGTGGCTACACCTTC.

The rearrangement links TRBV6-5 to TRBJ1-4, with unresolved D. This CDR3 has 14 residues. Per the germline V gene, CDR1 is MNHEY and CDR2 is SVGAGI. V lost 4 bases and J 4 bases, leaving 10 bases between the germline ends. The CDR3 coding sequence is TGTGCCAGCAGTTCTTGGCAGGATAATGAAAAACTGTTTTTT. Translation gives CASSSWQDNEKLFF.

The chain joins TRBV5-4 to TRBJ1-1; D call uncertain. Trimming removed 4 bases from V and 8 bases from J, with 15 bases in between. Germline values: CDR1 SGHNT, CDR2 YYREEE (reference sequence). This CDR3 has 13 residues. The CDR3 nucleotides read TGTGCCAGCAGCGAAAGGCCCAGGCCCGAAGCTTTCTTT. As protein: CASSERPRPEAFF.

This CDR3 reads CASSLAVTSGEDEQFF. The CDR3 DNA reads TGTGCCAGCAGCTTAGCTGTGACTAGCGGGGAGGATGAGCAGTTCTTC. V and J are TRBV7-9 and TRBJ2-1, with TRBD2 matching 11 bases. This CDR3 region has 16 residues. Trimming took 0 bases from V and 8 from J; bases not matched to a gene: 6. Germline V CDR1 and CDR2: SEHNR, FQNEAQ (reference sequence).

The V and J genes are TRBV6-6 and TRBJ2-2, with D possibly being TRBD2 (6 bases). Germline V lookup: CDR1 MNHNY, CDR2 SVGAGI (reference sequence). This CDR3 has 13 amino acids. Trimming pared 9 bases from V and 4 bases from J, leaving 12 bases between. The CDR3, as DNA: TGTGCCAGTACGCGGGGTGCCACCGGGGAGCTGTTTTTT. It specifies CASTRGATGELFF.

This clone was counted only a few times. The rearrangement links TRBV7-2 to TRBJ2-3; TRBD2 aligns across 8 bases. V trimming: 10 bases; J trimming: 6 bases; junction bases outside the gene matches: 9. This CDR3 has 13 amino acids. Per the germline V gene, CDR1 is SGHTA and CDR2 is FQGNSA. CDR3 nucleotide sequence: TGTGCCATCGACCGGGGCGGGGGGGATACGCAGTATTTT. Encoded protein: CAIDRGGGDTQYF.

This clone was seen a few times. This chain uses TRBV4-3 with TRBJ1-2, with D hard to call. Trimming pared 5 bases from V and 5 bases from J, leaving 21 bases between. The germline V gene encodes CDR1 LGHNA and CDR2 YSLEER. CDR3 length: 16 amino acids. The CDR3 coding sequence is TGCGCCAGCAGCTCCAGGTACGGGGAGACCCTGTATGGCTACACCTTC. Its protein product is CASSSRYGETLYGYTF.

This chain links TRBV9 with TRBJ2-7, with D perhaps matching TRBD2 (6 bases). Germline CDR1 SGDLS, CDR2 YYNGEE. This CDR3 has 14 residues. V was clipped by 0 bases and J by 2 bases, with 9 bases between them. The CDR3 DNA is TGTGCCAGCAGCGTAGGGGGAGGAACCTACGAGCAGTACTTC. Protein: CASSVGGGTYEQYF.

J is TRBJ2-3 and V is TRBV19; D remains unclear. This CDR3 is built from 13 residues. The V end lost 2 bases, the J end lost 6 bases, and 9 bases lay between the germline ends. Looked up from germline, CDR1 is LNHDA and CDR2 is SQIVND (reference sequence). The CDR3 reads CASSISGVDTQYF. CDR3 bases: TGTGCCAGTAGTATATCTGGGGTGGATACGCAGTATTTT.

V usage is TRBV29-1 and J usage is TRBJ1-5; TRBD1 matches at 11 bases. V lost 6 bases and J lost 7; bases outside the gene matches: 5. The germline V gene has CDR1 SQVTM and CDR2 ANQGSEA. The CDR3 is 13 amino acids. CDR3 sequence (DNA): TGCAGCGTAGGACAGGGGGCAAGGCAGCCCCAGCATTTT. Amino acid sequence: CSVGQGARQPQHF.

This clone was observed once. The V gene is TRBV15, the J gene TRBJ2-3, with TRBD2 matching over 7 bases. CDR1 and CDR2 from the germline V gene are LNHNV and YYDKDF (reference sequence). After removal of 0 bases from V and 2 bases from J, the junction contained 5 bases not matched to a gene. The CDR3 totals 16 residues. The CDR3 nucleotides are TGTGCCACCAGCAGAGAAGGTAGCGGGTTCACAGATACGCAGTATTTT. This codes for CATSREGSGFTDTQYF.

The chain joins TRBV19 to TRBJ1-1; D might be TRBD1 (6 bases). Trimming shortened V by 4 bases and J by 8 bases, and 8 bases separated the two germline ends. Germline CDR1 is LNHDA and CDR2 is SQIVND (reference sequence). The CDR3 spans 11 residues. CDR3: CASSRTAEAFF. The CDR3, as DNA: TGTGCCAGTAGTAGGACAGCAGAAGCTTTCTTT.

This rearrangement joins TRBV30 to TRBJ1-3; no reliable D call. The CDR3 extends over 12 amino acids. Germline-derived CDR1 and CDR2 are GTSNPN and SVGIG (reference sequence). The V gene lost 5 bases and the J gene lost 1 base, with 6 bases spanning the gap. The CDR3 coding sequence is TGTGCCTGGGGAGGGTCTGGAAACACCATATATTTT. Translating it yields CAWGGSGNTIYF.

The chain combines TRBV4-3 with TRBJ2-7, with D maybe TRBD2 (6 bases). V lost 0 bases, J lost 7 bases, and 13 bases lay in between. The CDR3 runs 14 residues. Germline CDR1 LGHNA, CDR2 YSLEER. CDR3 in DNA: TGCGCCAGCAGCCAAGATTGGGGCGGGGAAGAGCAGTACTTC. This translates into CASSQDWGGEEQYF.

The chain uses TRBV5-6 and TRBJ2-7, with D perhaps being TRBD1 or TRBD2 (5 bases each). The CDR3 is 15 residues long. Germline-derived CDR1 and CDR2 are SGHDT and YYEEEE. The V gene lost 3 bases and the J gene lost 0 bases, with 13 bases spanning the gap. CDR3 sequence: CASSYRRDLSYEQYF. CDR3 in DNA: TGTGCCAGCAGCTACCGCCGGGACCTCTCCTACGAGCAGTACTTC. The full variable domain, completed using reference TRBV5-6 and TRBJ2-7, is DAGVTQSPTHLIKTRGQQVTLRCSPKSGHDTVSWYQQALGQGPQFIFQYYEEEERQRGNFPDRFSGHQFPNYSSELNVNALLLGDSALYLCASSYRRDLSYEQYFGPGTRLTVT.

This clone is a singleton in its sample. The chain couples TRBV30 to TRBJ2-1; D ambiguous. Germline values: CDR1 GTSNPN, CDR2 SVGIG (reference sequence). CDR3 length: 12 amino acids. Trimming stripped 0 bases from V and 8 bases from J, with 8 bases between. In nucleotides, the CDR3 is TGTGCCTGGAGTGTAATGGGTGATGAGCAGTTCTTC. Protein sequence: CAWSVMGDEQFF.

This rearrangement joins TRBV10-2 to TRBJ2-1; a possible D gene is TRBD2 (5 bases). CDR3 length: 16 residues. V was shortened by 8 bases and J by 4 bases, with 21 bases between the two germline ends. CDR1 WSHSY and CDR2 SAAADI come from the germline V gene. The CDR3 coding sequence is TGCGCCAGCGGGAGAACGACTAAACCCATATACAATGAGCAGTTCTTC. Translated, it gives CASGRTTKPIYNEQFF.

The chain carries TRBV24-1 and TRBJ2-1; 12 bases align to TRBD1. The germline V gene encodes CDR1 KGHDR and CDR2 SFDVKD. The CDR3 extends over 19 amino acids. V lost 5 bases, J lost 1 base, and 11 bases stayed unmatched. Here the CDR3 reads CATSGNPGQGAGSYNEQFF. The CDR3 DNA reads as TGTGCCACCAGTGGTAACCCGGGACAGGGGGCGGGATCCTACAATGAGCAGTTCTTC.

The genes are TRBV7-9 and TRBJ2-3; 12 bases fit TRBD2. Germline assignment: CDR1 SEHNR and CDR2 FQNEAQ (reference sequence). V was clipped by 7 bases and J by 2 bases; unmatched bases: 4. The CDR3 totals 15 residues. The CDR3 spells CASTRLAGVTDTQYF. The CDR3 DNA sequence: TGTGCCAGCACCCGACTAGCGGGGGTCACAGATACGCAGTATTTT.

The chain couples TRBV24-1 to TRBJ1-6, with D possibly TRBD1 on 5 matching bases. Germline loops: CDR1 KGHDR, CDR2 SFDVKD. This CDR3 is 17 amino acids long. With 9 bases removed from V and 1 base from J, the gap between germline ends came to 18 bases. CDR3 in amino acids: CATAWGRGASYNSPLHF. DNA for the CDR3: TGTGCCACCGCGTGGGGGAGGGGCGCTTCCTATAATTCACCCCTCCACTTT.

The CDR3 region has the DNA TGTGCCAGCAGTTCCAGGGCCGGGGCCAACGTCCTGACTTTC. As protein: CASSSRAGANVLTF. This chain uses TRBV28 with TRBJ2-6; D is perhaps TRBD1 (5 bases). V was trimmed by 4 bases and J by 4 bases, leaving 8 bases between them. CDR1 and CDR2 from the germline V gene are MDHEN and SYDVKM. The CDR3 runs to 14 residues.

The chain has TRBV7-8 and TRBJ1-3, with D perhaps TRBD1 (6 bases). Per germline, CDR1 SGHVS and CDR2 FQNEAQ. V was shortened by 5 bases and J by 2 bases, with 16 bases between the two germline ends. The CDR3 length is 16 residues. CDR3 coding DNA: TGTGCCAGCAGCGAAAACCCAGGGGTAACTGGAAACACCATATATTTT. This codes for CASSENPGVTGNTIYF.

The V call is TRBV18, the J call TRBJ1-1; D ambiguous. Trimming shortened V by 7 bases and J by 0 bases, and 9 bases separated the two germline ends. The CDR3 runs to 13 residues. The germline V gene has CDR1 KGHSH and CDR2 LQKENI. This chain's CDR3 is CASLGILNTEAFF. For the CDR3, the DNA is TGTGCCAGCTTAGGGATCTTGAACACTGAAGCTTTCTTT.

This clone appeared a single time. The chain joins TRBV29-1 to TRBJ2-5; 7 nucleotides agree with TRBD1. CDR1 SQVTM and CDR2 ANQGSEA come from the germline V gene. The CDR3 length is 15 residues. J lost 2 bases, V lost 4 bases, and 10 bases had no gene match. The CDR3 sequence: CSVANDWTGQETQYF. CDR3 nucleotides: TGCAGCGTTGCAAACGATTGGACAGGACAAGAGACCCAGTACTTC.

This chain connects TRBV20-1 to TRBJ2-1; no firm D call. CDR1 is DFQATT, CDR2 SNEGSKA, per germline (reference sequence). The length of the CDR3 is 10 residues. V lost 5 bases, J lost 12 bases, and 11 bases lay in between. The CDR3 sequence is CSAFNWGQFF. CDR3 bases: TGCAGTGCTTTTAACTGGGGGCAGTTCTTC.

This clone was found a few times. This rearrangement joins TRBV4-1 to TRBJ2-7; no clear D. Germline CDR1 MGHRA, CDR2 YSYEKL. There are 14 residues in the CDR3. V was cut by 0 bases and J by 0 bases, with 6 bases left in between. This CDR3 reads CASSQDSSSYEQYF. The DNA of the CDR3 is TGCGCCAGCAGCCAAGATTCCAGCTCCTACGAGCAGTACTTC.

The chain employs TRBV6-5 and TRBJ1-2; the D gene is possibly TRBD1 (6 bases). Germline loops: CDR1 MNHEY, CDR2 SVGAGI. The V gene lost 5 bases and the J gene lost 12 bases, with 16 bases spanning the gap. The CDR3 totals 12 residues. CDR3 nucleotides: TGTGCCAGCAGTAGAAAACAGGGTGGGGACACCTTC. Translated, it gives CASSRKQGGDTF.

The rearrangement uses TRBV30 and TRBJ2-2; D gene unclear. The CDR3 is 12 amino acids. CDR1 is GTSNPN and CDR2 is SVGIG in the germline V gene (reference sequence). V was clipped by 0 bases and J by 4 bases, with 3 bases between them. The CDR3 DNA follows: TGTGCCTGGAGTGTCGCCACCGGGGAGCTGTTTTTT. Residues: CAWSVATGELFF.